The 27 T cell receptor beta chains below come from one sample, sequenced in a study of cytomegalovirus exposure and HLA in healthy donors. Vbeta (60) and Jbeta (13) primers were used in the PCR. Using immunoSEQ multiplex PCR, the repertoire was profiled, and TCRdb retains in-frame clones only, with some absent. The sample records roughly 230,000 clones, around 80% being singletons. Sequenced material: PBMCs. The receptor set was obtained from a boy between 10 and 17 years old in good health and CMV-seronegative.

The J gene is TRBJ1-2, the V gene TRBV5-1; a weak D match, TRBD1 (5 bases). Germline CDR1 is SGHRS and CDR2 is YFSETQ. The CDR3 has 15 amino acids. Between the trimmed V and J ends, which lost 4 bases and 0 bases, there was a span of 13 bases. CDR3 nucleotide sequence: TGCGCCAGCAGCACCAGCCGGGGGGCTAACTATGGCTACACCTTC. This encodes CASSTSRGANYGYTF.

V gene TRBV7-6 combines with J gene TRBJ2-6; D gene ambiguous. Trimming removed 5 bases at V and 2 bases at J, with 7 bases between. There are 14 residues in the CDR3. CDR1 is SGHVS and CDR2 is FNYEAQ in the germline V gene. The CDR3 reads CASSPAPGANVLTF. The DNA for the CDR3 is TGTGCCAGCAGCCCCGCGCCTGGGGCCAACGTCCTGACTTTC.

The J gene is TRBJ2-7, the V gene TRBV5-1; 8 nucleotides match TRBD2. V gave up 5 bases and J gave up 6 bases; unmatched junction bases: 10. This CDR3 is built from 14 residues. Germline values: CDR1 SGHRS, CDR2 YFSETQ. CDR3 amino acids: CASSLTSGPGEQYF. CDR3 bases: TGCGCCAGCAGTTTAACTAGCGGACCCGGCGAGCAGTACTTC.

DNA for the CDR3: TGTGCCAGCAGTCCCTCTTCCGGTGGCTACACCTTC. Encoded protein: CASSPSSGGYTF. The gene calls are TRBV6-5 and TRBJ1-2; D remains unclear. CDR1 is MNHEY and CDR2 is SVGAGI in the germline V gene. Between the trimmed V and J ends, which lost 5 bases and 7 bases, there was a span of 11 bases. The CDR3 runs to 12 residues.

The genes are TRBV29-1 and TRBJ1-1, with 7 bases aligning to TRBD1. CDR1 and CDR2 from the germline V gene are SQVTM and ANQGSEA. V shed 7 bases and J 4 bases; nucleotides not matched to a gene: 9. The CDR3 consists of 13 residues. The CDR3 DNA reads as TGCAGCGGAACCCACAGGGGATCCACTGAAGCTTTCTTT. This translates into CSGTHRGSTEAFF.

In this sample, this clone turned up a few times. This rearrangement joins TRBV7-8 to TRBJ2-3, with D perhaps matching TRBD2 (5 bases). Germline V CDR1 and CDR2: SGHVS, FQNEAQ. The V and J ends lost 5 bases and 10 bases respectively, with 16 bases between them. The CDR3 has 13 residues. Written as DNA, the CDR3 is TGTGCCAGCAGCCCCCCCGGGGTGGGTCCGCAGTATTTT. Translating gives CASSPPGVGPQYF.

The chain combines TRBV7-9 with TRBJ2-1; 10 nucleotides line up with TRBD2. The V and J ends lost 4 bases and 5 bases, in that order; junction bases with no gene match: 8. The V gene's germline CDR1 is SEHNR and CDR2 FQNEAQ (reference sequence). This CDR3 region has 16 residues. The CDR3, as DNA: TGTGCCAGCAGCTCGACATTAGCGGGAGGTGACAATGAGCAGTTCTTC. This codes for CASSSTLAGGDNEQFF.

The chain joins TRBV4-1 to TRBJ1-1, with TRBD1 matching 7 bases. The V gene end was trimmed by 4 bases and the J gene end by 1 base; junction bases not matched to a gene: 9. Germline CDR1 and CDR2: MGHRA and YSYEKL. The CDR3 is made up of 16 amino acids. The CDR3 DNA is TGCGCCAGCAGCCCTATTCCGGGACAGCCGAACACTGAAGCTTTCTTT. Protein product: CASSPIPGQPNTEAFF.

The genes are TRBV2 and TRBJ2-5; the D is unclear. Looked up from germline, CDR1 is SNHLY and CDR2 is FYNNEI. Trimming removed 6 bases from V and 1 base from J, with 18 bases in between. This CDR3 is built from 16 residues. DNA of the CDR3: TGTGCCAGCAGCATAGATTACCACGGCGGCCAAGAGACCCAGTACTTC. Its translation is CASSIDYHGGQETQYF.

CDR3 amino acids: CATNSTRPQHF. Here the CDR3 DNA reads TGTGCCACTAATTCGACTCGGCCCCAGCATTTT. The V gene is TRBV10-3, the J gene TRBJ1-5; D ambiguous. Trimming left V 10 bases short and J 9 bases short, with 13 bases between. CDR1 ENHRY and CDR2 SYGVKD come from the germline V gene. This CDR3 has 11 residues.

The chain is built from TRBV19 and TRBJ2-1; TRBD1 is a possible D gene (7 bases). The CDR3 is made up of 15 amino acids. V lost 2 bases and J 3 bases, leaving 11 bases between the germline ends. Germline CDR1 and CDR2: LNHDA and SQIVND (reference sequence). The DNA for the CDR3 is TGTGCCAGTAGTATAAGGCAGGGGGGCTACAATGAGCAGTTCTTC. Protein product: CASSIRQGGYNEQFF.

The CDR3 region is CASSGTGGFKEQFF. The DNA of the CDR3 is TGTGCCAGCTCCGGGACAGGGGGCTTCAAAGAACAGTTCTTC. J is TRBJ2-1 and V is TRBV18, with TRBD1 matching over 12 bases. Looked up from germline, CDR1 is KGHSH and CDR2 is LQKENI. The CDR3 consists of 14 residues. V shed 6 bases and J 13 bases; nucleotides not matched to a gene: 10.

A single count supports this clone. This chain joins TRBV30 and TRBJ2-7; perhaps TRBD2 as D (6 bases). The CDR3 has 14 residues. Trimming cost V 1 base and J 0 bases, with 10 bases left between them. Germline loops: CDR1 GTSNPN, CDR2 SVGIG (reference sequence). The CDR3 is CAWSEGLHSYEQYF. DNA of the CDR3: TGTGCCTGGAGTGAGGGACTTCACTCCTACGAGCAGTACTTC.

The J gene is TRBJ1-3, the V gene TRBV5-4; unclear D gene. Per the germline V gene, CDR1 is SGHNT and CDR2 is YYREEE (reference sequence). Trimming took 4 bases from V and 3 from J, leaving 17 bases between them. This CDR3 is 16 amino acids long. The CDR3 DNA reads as TGTGCCAGCAGCCTTAAGGCGGTTGCGGGTGGAAACACCATATATTTT. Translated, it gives CASSLKAVAGGNTIYF.

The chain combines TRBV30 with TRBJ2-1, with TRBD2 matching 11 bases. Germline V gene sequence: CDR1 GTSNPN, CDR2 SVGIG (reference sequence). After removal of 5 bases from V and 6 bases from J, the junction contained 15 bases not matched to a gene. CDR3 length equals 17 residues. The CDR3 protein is CAWEGTSGFSRGNEQFF. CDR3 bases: TGTGCCTGGGAAGGGACTAGCGGATTCAGTCGGGGCAATGAGCAGTTCTTC. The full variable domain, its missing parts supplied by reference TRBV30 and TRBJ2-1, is SQTIHQWPATLVQPVGSPLSLECTVEGTSNPNLYWYRQAAGRGLQLLFYSVGIGQISSEVPQNLSASRPQDRQFILSSKKLLLSDSGFYLCAWEGTSGFSRGNEQFFGPGTRLTVL.

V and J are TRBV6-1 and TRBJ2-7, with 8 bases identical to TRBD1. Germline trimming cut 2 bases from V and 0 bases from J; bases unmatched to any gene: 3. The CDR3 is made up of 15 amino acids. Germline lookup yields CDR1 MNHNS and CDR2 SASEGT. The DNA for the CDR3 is TGTGCCAGCAGTGAATGGGACAGGACCTCCTACGAGCAGTACTTC. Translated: CASSEWDRTSYEQYF.

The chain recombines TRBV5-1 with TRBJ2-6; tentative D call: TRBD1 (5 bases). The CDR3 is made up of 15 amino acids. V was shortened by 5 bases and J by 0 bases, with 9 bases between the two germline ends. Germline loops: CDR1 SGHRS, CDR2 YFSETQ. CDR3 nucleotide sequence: TGCGCCAGCAGAGGGGTGTACTCTGGGGCCAACGTCCTGACTTTC. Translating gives CASRGVYSGANVLTF.

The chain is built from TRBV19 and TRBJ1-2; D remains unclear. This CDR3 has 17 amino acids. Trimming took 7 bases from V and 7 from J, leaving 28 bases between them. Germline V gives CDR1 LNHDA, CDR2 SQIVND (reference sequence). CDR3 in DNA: TGTGCCAGTACCCCACCGCGATGGGCCCACATGGGCTTTGGCTACACCTTC. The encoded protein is CASTPPRWAHMGFGYTF.

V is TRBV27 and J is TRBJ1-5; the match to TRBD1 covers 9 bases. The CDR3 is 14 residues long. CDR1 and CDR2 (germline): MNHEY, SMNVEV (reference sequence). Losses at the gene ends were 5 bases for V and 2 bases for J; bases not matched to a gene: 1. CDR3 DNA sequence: TGTGCCAGCAGTCGGGACAGGGGCAATCAGCCCCAGCATTTT. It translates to CASSRDRGNQPQHF.

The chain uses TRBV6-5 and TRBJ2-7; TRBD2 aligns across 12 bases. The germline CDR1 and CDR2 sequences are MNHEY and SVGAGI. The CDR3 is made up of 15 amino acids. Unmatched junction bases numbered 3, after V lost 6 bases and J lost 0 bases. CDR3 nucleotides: TGTGCCAGCAGCCAACTAGCGGGGGGCTCCTACGAGCAGTACTTC. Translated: CASSQLAGGSYEQYF.

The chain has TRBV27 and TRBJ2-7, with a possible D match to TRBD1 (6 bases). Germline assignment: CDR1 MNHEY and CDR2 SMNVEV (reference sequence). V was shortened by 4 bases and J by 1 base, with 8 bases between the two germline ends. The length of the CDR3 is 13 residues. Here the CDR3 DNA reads TGTGCCAGCAGTTCACAGGGTTCCTACGAGCAGTACTTC. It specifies CASSSQGSYEQYF.

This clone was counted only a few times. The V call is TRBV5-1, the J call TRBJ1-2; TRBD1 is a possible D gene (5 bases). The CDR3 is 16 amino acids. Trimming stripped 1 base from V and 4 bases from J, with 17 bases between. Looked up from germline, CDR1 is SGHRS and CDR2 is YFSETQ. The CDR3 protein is CASSLRRGSYFYGYTF. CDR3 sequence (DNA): TGCGCCAGCAGCTTGAGGCGGGGCAGCTACTTCTATGGCTACACCTTC.

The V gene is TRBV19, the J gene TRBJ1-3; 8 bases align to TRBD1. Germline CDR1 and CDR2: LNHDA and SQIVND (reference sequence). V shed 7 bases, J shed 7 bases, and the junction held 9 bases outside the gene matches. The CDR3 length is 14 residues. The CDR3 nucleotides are TGTGCCAGTACCCCAAGGACAGGGACGAACACCATATATTTT. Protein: CASTPRTGTNTIYF.

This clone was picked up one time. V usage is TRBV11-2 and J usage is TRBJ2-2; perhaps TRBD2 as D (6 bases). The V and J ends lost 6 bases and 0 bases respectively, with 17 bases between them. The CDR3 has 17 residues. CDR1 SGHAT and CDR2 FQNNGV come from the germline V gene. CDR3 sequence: CASSRLGTGPNTGELFF. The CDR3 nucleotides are TGTGCCAGCAGTCGCTTAGGGACTGGTCCGAACACCGGGGAGCTGTTTTTT.

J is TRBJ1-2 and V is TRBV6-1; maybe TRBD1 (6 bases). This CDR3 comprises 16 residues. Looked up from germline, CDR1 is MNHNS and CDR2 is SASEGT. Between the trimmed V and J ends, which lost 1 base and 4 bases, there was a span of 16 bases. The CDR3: CASSEVATGPFYGYTF. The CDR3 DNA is TGTGCCAGCAGTGAAGTGGCGACAGGCCCTTTCTATGGCTACACCTTC.

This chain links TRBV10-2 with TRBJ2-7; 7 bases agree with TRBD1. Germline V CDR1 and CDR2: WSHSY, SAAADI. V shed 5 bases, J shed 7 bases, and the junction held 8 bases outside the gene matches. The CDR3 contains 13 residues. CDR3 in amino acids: CASSRDRVWEQYF. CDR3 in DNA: TGCGCCAGCAGTCGGGACAGAGTTTGGGAGCAGTACTTC.

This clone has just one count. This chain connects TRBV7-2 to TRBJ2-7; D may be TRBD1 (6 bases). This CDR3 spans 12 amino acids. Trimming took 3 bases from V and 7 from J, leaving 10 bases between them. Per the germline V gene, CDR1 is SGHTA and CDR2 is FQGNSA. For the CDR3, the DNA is TGTGCCAGCAGCTTTTCCGGGACAGAGCAGTACTTC. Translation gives CASSFSGTEQYF.